A single sample gave rise to the 19 T cell receptor beta chains below, sequenced in a study of blood T cell repertoires in COVID-19. Sequenced by immunoSEQ multiplex PCR; TCRdb stores in-frame clones only, minus some. In the table there are roughly 250,000 clones, approximately 79% of which are singletons. What was sequenced was peripheral blood. These receptors were taken from a woman aged 40 to 55 with active or convalescent COVID-19.

This clone showed up just a few times. The rearrangement joins TRBV2 to TRBJ1-1; D remains ambiguous. This CDR3 comprises 13 residues. Germline CDR1 SNHLY, CDR2 FYNNEI. V was trimmed by 5 bases and J by 1 base, leaving 8 bases between them. CDR3 in amino acids: CASSQRGNTEAFF. The CDR3 DNA reads as TGTGCCAGCAGTCAACGGGGGAACACTGAAGCTTTCTTT.

The genes are TRBV5-4 and TRBJ2-5; 8 positions match TRBD2. Germline CDR1 is SGHNT and CDR2 is YYREEE (reference sequence). Trimming cost V 0 bases and J 9 bases; bases outside gene matches: 4. CDR3 length: 13 residues. The chain's CDR3 is CASSLGYGGAQYF. As DNA, the CDR3 is TGTGCCAGCAGCTTGGGCTACGGGGGGGCCCAGTACTTC.

To note about this clone: In this CDR3 the conserved last residue, phenylalanine or tryptophan, is missing, so a read error is likely. No DNA is shown, since the ends of the CDR3 on it are uncertain; the CDR3 is the one TCRdb lists. J is TRBJ1-2 and V is TRBV10-2. Germline CDR1 and CDR2: WSHSY and SAAADI. Both ends counted, the CDR3 spans 13 residues. CDR3 sequence: CASSESDSSRHLL.

The J gene is TRBJ1-6, the V gene TRBV3-1 (or the pseudogene TRBV3-2), with 8 bases matching TRBD1. The CDR3 consists of 17 residues. J was trimmed by 10 bases and V by 2 bases; bases with no gene match: 13. Per the germline V gene, CDR1 is LGHDT and CDR2 is YNNKEL (reference sequence). The CDR3 DNA is TGTGCCAGCAGCCAACCAGACATAGGACAGGGTGCCTCACCCCTCCACTTT. Protein product: CASSQPDIGQGASPLHF.

Comment on this clone: Other DNA sequences of this sample code for an identical CDR3. The chain is built from TRBV28 and TRBJ1-2; D may be TRBD1 (5 bases). The germline gives CDR1 MDHEN, CDR2 SYDVKM. There are 13 residues in the CDR3. With 6 bases removed from V and 3 bases from J, the gap between germline ends came to 11 bases. CDR3 region: CASRRDSHYGYTF. CDR3 nucleotides: TGTGCCAGCAGACGAGACAGTCACTATGGCTACACCTTC.

This sequence joins TRBV5-5 and TRBJ2-1; 11 nucleotides align to TRBD2. The V gene's germline CDR1 is SGHKS and CDR2 YYEKEE (reference sequence). The CDR3 contains 14 residues. With 5 bases clipped from V and 4 bases from J, the junction kept 2 bases outside the gene matches. The CDR3 is CASRRTSGYNEQFF. As DNA, the CDR3 is TGTGCCAGCAGACGGACTAGCGGGTACAATGAGCAGTTCTTC.

In this sample, this clone turned up a few times. The chain has TRBV5-6 and TRBJ2-1; a weak D match, TRBD2 (6 bases). The CDR3 length is 13 residues. V was cut by 0 bases and J by 9 bases, with 10 bases left in between. The germline CDR1 and CDR2 sequences are SGHDT and YYEEEE. The CDR3 reads CASSLAGVTEQFF. The CDR3 nucleotides read TGTGCCAGCAGCTTGGCGGGGGTCACTGAGCAGTTCTTC.

The chain carries TRBV6-5 and TRBJ1-2; D not certain. The germline V gene has CDR1 MNHEY and CDR2 SVGAGI. This CDR3 has 14 amino acids. The V gene lost 2 bases and the J gene lost 0 bases, with 7 bases spanning the gap. The CDR3 coding sequence is TGTGCCAGCAGTTACGGGAGATCTAACTATGGCTACACCTTC. This encodes CASSYGRSNYGYTF.

CDR3 loop: CASTQSPSGHGTQYF. The CDR3 nucleotides read TGTGCCTCCACACAATCCCCTAGCGGGCACGGTACGCAGTATTTT. The rearrangement uses TRBV30 and TRBJ2-3, with 8 bases that match TRBD2. CDR1 is GTSNPN and CDR2 is SVGIG in the germline V gene (reference sequence). The V segment lost 7 bases and the J segment 8 bases; nucleotides outside the gene matches: 17. This CDR3 is 15 amino acids long. Using reference TRBV30 and TRBJ2-3 for the parts outside the CDR3, the full variable domain is SQTIHQWPATLVQPVGSPLSLECTVEGTSNPNLYWYRQAAGRGLQLLFYSVGIGQISSEVPQNLSASRPQDRQFILSSKKLLLSDSGFYLCASTQSPSGHGTQYFGPGTRLTVL.

V gene TRBV4-2 combines with J gene TRBJ2-6; D may be TRBD2 (5 bases). Trimming took 4 bases from V and 0 from J, leaving 25 bases between them. This CDR3 is built from 21 residues. Germline CDR1 and CDR2: LGHNA and YNFKEQ. This CDR3 is CASSPGISGLIRNSGANVLTF. The CDR3 DNA reads as TGTGCCAGCAGCCCGGGGATCTCCGGGCTAATCAGAAACTCTGGGGCCAACGTCCTGACTTTC.

The V call is TRBV12-3 or TRBV12-4, the J call TRBJ1-2; 8 bases are a match to TRBD1. The CDR3 has 13 residues. Unmatched junction bases numbered 7, after V lost 6 bases and J lost 7 bases. The CDR3 here is CASSSGRGLGYTF. CDR3 DNA: TGTGCCAGCAGCTCGGGCAGGGGGCTTGGCTACACCTTC.

The CDR3 DNA reads TGTGCCAGCAGCTTCAGGGGCACTGAAGCTTTCTTT. It yields the protein CASSFRGTEAFF. The chain couples TRBV11-1 to TRBJ1-1, with TRBD1 as a possible D gene (6 bases). The germline V and J ends were trimmed by 3 bases and 4 bases, with 6 bases remaining between them. The germline V gene has CDR1 SGHAT and CDR2 FQDESV (reference sequence). This CDR3 comprises 12 residues.

This clone showed up many times. V gene TRBV13 combines with J gene TRBJ1-1, with TRBD1 matching over 7 bases. Per the germline V gene, CDR1 is PRHDT and CDR2 is FYEKMQ (reference sequence). The V and J ends lost 3 bases and 1 base, in that order; junction bases with no gene match: 29. The CDR3 consists of 23 residues. The CDR3 DNA reads TGTGCCAGCAGCTTGTCGATCAAACAGGGGTCCGAACGAGTTCGGAGGCGGAACACTGAAGCTTTCTTT. Translating gives CASSLSIKQGSERVRRRNTEAFF.

This clone has more than one count but fewer than ten. The chain has TRBV3-1 (or the pseudogene TRBV3-2) and TRBJ1-2; D remains ambiguous. The CDR3 runs 15 residues. The ends were cut back, 1 base at V and 2 bases at J, with 11 bases in the middle. CDR1 and CDR2 (germline): LGHDT, YNNKEL (reference sequence). The CDR3 DNA is TGTGCCAGCAGCCAAGGAGGATTGTACAACTATGGCTACACCTTC. As protein: CASSQGGLYNYGYTF.

This clone was detected once. The chain combines TRBV9 with TRBJ2-7, with D possibly being TRBD2 (7 bases). Germline values: CDR1 SGDLS, CDR2 YYNGEE. The CDR3 loop spans 13 amino acids. V was clipped by 5 bases and J by 7 bases, with 16 bases between them. The CDR3 here is CASSSGGGLEQYF. CDR3 in DNA: TGTGCCAGCAGTTCAGGCGGGGGCCTGGAGCAGTACTTC.

The V and J genes are TRBV27 and TRBJ1-5; 7 bases map to TRBD1. V gave up 5 bases and J gave up 2 bases; unmatched junction bases: 3. This CDR3 spans 14 amino acids. Germline assignment: CDR1 MNHEY and CDR2 SMNVEV (reference sequence). In DNA, the CDR3 is TGTGCCAGCAGTCCGCAGGGGGGCAATCAGCCCCAGCATTTT. Translation: CASSPQGGNQPQHF.

The chain combines TRBV30 with TRBJ2-7; a possible D gene is TRBD2 (5 bases). Trimming cost V 3 bases and J 4 bases, with 10 bases left between them. The germline V gene encodes CDR1 GTSNPN and CDR2 SVGIG (reference sequence). CDR3 length equals 12 residues. CDR3 amino acids: CAWSLPGYEQYV. The CDR3 DNA reads TGTGCCTGGAGCCTACCGGGGTACGAGCAGTACGTC.

This chain joins TRBV28 and TRBJ2-3, with a tentative D call TRBD2 (6 bases). Germline CDR1 and CDR2: MDHEN and SYDVKM. This CDR3 spans 15 amino acids. The V and J ends lost 8 bases and 1 base respectively, with 16 bases between them. Here the CDR3 DNA reads TGTGCCAGCGGGAAGAGGAGGGTCCGCACAGATACGCAGTATTTT. This encodes CASGKRRVRTDTQYF.

This clone was picked up many times. The CDR3 nucleotides are TGTGCCAGCAGCTCTTTACAGGGCTATGGCTACACCTTC. This gives the protein CASSSLQGYGYTF. V is TRBV7-9 and J is TRBJ1-2, with D possibly matching TRBD1 (6 bases). The CDR3 is 13 residues long. V gave up 4 bases and J gave up 4 bases, with 10 bases separating them. CDR1 is SEHNR, CDR2 FQNEAQ, per germline (reference sequence).